This TCR beta chain was observed in a study of blood T cell repertoires in COVID-19. Study-wide context: Donors in the United States, Italy and Spain gave samples during acute or convalescent COVID-19.

CDR3 length: 13 residues. CDR1 and CDR2 from the germline V gene are SGHRS and YFSETQ. V was shortened by 0 bases and J by 5 bases, with 6 bases between the two germline ends. Original data processing: Amplified reference gene primers provided the basis for estimating nucleated cell counts. Assay: immunoSEQ multiplex PCR; the TCRdb copy retains only in-frame clones and omits some. V, J and clone size derive from that table, while D and trimming were established from the DNA sequence. This table has some 130,000 clones, around nine tenths appearing once. Material for sequencing was peripheral blood. This chain uses TRBV5-1 with TRBJ2-1; no clear D. The sequence was obtained from a man in his 60s with COVID-19, enrolled during active disease. This CDR3 reads CASSLVHDNEQFF. The DNA of the CDR3 is TGCGCCAGCAGCTTGGTCCATGACAATGAGCAGTTCTTC.